The TCR beta chain described here comes from a study of T-cell memory formation after mild COVID-19. About the study: For the most part, TCR clusters were specific to one donor.

Findings and caveats of the study: A subset of responding clones appeared in pre-infection memory, suggesting cross-reactive memory joined. Contracting CD4+ clones sat mainly in CM and EM; CD8+ in EMRA.

From the 5' RACE reads, TCRdb called clonotypes with MiXCR, one entry per CDR3 protein. Among approximately 350,000 distinct CDR3 sequences listed, about 15% were seen once. Germline assignment: CDR1 SGHTA and CDR2 FQGNSA. V was cut by 5 bases and J by 15 bases, with 18 bases left in between. The CDR3 covers 12 residues. Note on this clonotype: Antigen: not known.

This sequence originates from a man younger than 30 who had mild COVID-19 (a few samples of this study predate the infection). Cell type and time point are not known. The chain combines TRBV7-2 with TRBJ2-3, with unresolved D. The sequenced sample was PBMCs or a T cell subset sorted from them (not recorded which). The chain's CDR3 is CASSPTPGWGYF. CDR3 coding DNA: TGTGCCAGCAGCCCGACCCCCGGGTGGGGATATTTT.